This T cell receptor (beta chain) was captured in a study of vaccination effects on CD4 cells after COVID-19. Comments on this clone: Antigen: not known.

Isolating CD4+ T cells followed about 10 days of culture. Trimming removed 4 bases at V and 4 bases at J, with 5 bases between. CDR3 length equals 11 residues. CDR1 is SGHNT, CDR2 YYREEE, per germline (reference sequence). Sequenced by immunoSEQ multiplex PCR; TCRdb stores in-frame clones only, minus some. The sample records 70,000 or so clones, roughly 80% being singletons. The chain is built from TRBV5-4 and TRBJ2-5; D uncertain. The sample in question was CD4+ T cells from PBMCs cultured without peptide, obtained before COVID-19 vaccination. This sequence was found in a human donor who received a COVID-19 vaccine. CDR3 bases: TGTGCCAGCAGCGGGGTAGAGACCCAGTACTTC. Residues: CASSGVETQYF.